This T cell receptor beta chain was recorded in a study of blood T cell repertoires in COVID-19. Profiled with immunoSEQ multiplex PCR; TCRdb holds only in-frame clones, not every one. This table holds over 70,000 clones, about 76% found once. Germline CDR1 and CDR2: SGHRS and YFSETQ. V was pared by 4 bases and J by 0 bases, with 6 bases of the junction left unmatched. The CDR3 sequence is 17 residues long. This receptor was obtained from an elderly woman with active or convalescent COVID-19. The chain combines TRBV5-1 with TRBJ1-6; the match to TRBD1 covers 8 bases. The sequencing sample was made of peripheral blood. The CDR3 sequence: CASSPDRARSYNSPLHF. The CDR3 bases are TGCGCCAGCAGCCCGGACAGGGCCCGCTCCTATAATTCACCCCTCCACTTT.